Listed here are 32 T cell receptor beta chains from one sample, sequenced in a study of blood T cell repertoires in COVID-19. The repertoire was sequenced with immunoSEQ multiplex PCR; TCRdb's copy has only in-frame clones and lacks some. The table has more than 400,000 clones, 80% to 90% seen once. The specimen sequenced was peripheral blood. These receptors all come from a human donor in a cohort sampled during active COVID-19.

This chain uses TRBV30 with TRBJ1-2; 8 bases agree with TRBD1. The CDR3 consists of 14 residues. CDR1 and CDR2 (germline): GTSNPN, SVGIG (reference sequence). V shed 1 base and J 4 bases; nucleotides not matched to a gene: 5. This chain's CDR3 is CAWSGGTGLYGYTF. In nucleotides, the CDR3 is TGTGCCTGGAGTGGGGGGACAGGCCTCTATGGCTACACCTTC.

This clone turned up a few times. This rearrangement joins TRBV2 to TRBJ2-7, with TRBD1 matching over 7 bases. After removal of 6 bases from V and 2 bases from J, the junction contained 1 base not matched to a gene. The CDR3 runs 12 residues. CDR1 is SNHLY and CDR2 is FYNNEI in the germline V gene. As DNA, the CDR3 is TGTGCCAGCAGGGACAGGACCTACGAGCAGTACTTC. It codes for CASRDRTYEQYF.

CDR3 DNA: TGTGCCAGCAGCGACAGAAGGACAGTGAACACCGGGGAGCTGTTTTTT. Its translation is CASSDRRTVNTGELFF. The chain recombines TRBV9 with TRBJ2-2; possibly TRBD1 for D (6 bases). Trimming pared 3 bases from V and 1 base from J, leaving 13 bases between. The CDR3 runs 16 residues. Germline values: CDR1 SGDLS, CDR2 YYNGEE. The complete variable domain, with remaining parts taken from reference TRBV9 and TRBJ2-2, reads DSGVTQTPKHLITATGQRVTLRCSPRSGDLSVYWYQQSLDQGLQFLIQYYNGEERAKGNILERFSAQQFPDLHSELNLSSLELGDSALYFCASSDRRTVNTGELFFGEGSRLTVL.

The chain combines TRBV27 with TRBJ2-7, with 8 bases matching TRBD1. V trimming: 5 bases; J trimming: 4 bases; junction bases outside the gene matches: 19. Per germline, CDR1 MNHEY and CDR2 SMNVEV (reference sequence). The CDR3 has 18 amino acids. Here the CDR3 reads CASSPHRDGQGRGYEQYF. CDR3 sequence (DNA): TGTGCCAGCAGTCCACACCGGGACGGACAGGGAAGAGGTTACGAGCAGTACTTC.

This clone appeared a single time. The CDR3 protein is CASSRTGTSGTDTQYF. The CDR3 bases are TGTGCCAGCAGCCGCACCGGGACTAGCGGCACAGATACGCAGTATTTT. This chain joins TRBV5-5 and TRBJ2-3; 10 bases are shared with TRBD2. Looked up from germline, CDR1 is SGHKS and CDR2 is YYEKEE (reference sequence). The CDR3 runs to 16 residues. V shed 4 bases and J 1 base; nucleotides not matched to a gene: 6.

In its sample, this clone was seen a few times. CDR3 sequence: CASSFAGKLDQPQHF. Here the CDR3 DNA reads TGTGCCAGCAGCTTTGCAGGGAAATTAGATCAGCCCCAGCATTTT. The chain has TRBV5-8 and TRBJ1-5, with D tentatively TRBD1 (5 bases). With 2 bases removed from V and 5 bases from J, the gap between germline ends came to 14 bases. The CDR3 length is 15 residues. Germline V gene data show CDR1 as SGHTS and CDR2 as YDEGEE.

The chain carries TRBV5-4 and TRBJ2-2, with a possible D match to TRBD2 (5 bases). V was clipped by 6 bases and J by 4 bases, with 19 bases between them. This CDR3 has 16 amino acids. The germline V gene has CDR1 SGHNT and CDR2 YYREEE (reference sequence). The CDR3 sequence is CASTDQRKRTTGELFF. The CDR3 DNA sequence: TGTGCCAGCACCGACCAGCGCAAGCGGACCACCGGGGAGCTGTTTTTT.

The chain's CDR3 is CASSPGGVRNQPQHF. DNA for the CDR3: TGCGCCAGCAGCCCTGGGGGGGTACGCAATCAGCCCCAGCATTTT. This sequence joins TRBV5-1 and TRBJ1-5; a weak D match, TRBD1 (5 bases). Germline V gene data show CDR1 as SGHRS and CDR2 as YFSETQ. The CDR3 has 15 amino acids. Trimming shortened V by 4 bases and J by 2 bases, and 13 bases separated the two germline ends.

The chain recombines TRBV5-6 with TRBJ1-1, with D maybe TRBD1 (5 bases). V lost 6 bases and J lost 11, with 23 bases in between. This CDR3 has 14 amino acids. From germline, CDR1 is SGHDT and CDR2 YYEEEE. CDR3 protein: CASTLEGKRLGAFF. The CDR3 bases are TGTGCCAGCACCCTGGAGGGGAAACGCCTTGGGGCTTTCTTT.

The V gene is TRBV6-4, the J gene TRBJ2-4, with TRBD1 matching 11 bases. CDR1 is MRHNA, CDR2 SNTAGT, per germline. The CDR3 length is 19 residues. The J segment lost 0 bases and the V segment lost 3 bases, leaving 10 bases of the junction unmatched. The CDR3 sequence is CASSDEDRGPPLAKNIQYF. Written as DNA, the CDR3 is TGTGCCAGCAGTGATGAGGACAGGGGGCCTCCCCTAGCCAAAAACATTCAGTACTTC.

The chain uses TRBV28 and TRBJ2-5; the match to TRBD1 covers 9 bases. Germline V gives CDR1 MDHEN, CDR2 SYDVKM. The CDR3 consists of 17 residues. V was pared by 8 bases and J by 4 bases, with 17 bases of the junction left unmatched. CDR3 coding DNA: TGTGCCAGCGCCTTACAGGGGGCGAATCTAGTGGGAGAGACCCAGTACTTC. It encodes CASALQGANLVGETQYF.

This chain uses TRBV27 with TRBJ2-5; TRBD1 aligns across 9 bases. This CDR3 region has 15 residues. With 6 bases clipped from V and 5 bases from J, the junction kept 10 bases outside the gene matches. Germline CDR1 reads MNHEY; CDR2 reads SMNVEV (reference sequence). This CDR3 is CASSLYRGQLETQYF. CDR3 nucleotides: TGTGCCAGCAGCCTATACAGGGGGCAGTTGGAGACCCAGTACTTC.

The gene calls are TRBV19 and TRBJ2-1, with TRBD2 matching 7 bases. Germline lookup yields CDR1 LNHDA and CDR2 SQIVND (reference sequence). The CDR3 consists of 16 residues. V dropped 6 bases and J dropped 2; count of bases not matched to a gene: 10. This CDR3 is CASRRDSGFAYNEQFF. CDR3 nucleotide sequence: TGTGCCAGTAGGAGGGATAGCGGGTTCGCCTACAATGAGCAGTTCTTC.

To note about this clone: The sample contains more than one DNA sequence encoding this CDR3. This sequence joins TRBV27 and TRBJ2-7; 8 nucleotides match TRBD1. With 7 bases clipped from V and 1 base from J, the junction kept 3 bases outside the gene matches. The CDR3 length is 13 residues. CDR1 is MNHEY, CDR2 SMNVEV, per germline (reference sequence). CDR3 nucleotide sequence: TGTGCCAGCAATCGACAGGGGTCCTACGAGCAGTACTTC. Translating it yields CASNRQGSYEQYF.

The rearrangement joins TRBV28 to TRBJ2-3; 7 positions match TRBD2. The V segment lost 7 bases and the J segment 3 bases; nucleotides outside the gene matches: 7. Germline-derived CDR1 and CDR2 are MDHEN and SYDVKM. The length of the CDR3 is 14 residues. This CDR3 reads CASMGGVGTDTQYF. The CDR3, as DNA: TGTGCCAGCATGGGGGGGGTCGGGACAGATACGCAGTATTTT.

The chain joins TRBV28 to TRBJ2-7; D is perhaps TRBD2 (5 bases). From germline, CDR1 is MDHEN and CDR2 SYDVKM. The CDR3 consists of 15 residues. Trimming took off 4 bases at V and 1 base at J, with 14 bases between the two ends. CDR3 sequence (DNA): TGTGCCAGCAGTTCCCACGGATTAGCGTCCTACGAGCAGTACTTC. It codes for CASSSHGLASYEQYF.

This chain joins TRBV3-1 (or the pseudogene TRBV3-2) and TRBJ2-7, with 10 nucleotides matching TRBD2. The CDR3 loop spans 16 amino acids. Per the germline V gene, CDR1 is LGHDT and CDR2 is YNNKEL (reference sequence). The V and J ends lost 4 bases and 2 bases, in that order; junction bases with no gene match: 8. The CDR3, as DNA: TGTGCCAGCAGCCCCTTTAGCGGGAGGTCCCCCTACGAGCAGTACTTC. Translated: CASSPFSGRSPYEQYF.

The chain couples TRBV11-2 to TRBJ2-2, with 9 positions matching TRBD1. CDR1 SGHAT and CDR2 FQNNGV come from the germline V gene. The CDR3 contains 16 residues. The J segment lost 9 bases and the V segment lost 6 bases, leaving 14 bases of the junction unmatched. CDR3 coding DNA: TGTGCCAGCAGGCGATATTGGGACAGGGCCTCCCGGGAGCTGTTTTTT. Its protein product is CASRRYWDRASRELFF.

The chain uses TRBV27 and TRBJ2-1; 9 bases map to TRBD2. This CDR3 comprises 14 residues. Germline assignment: CDR1 MNHEY and CDR2 SMNVEV (reference sequence). After removal of 10 bases from V and 8 bases from J, the junction contained 12 bases not matched to a gene. CDR3 sequence: CAITPVSGRHEQFF. The CDR3 region has the DNA TGTGCCATTACCCCGGTTAGCGGGAGACATGAGCAGTTCTTC.

The V and J genes are TRBV28 and TRBJ2-5, with TRBD2 matching 9 bases. J lost 4 bases, V lost 5 bases, and 23 bases had no gene match. The CDR3 covers 20 residues. The germline V gene encodes CDR1 MDHEN and CDR2 SYDVKM. CDR3 in DNA: TGTGCCAGCAGTCAGGCGGGGGCTTTTGTCCTAGCGGGAATGTCAGAGACCCAGTACTTC. This codes for CASSQAGAFVLAGMSETQYF.

J is TRBJ2-7 and V is TRBV20-1, with D maybe TRBD2 (5 bases). The V and J ends lost 3 bases and 5 bases respectively, with 8 bases between them. The CDR3 loop spans 11 amino acids. Germline loops: CDR1 DFQATT, CDR2 SNEGSKA (reference sequence). Written as DNA, the CDR3 is TGCAGTGCTAGCGGGATCCACGAGCAGTACTTC. Translation: CSASGIHEQYF.

The chain carries TRBV27 and TRBJ2-1, with a weak D call TRBD2 (5 bases). The length of the CDR3 is 14 residues. Germline lookup yields CDR1 MNHEY and CDR2 SMNVEV (reference sequence). With 0 bases removed from V and 9 bases from J, the gap between germline ends came to 12 bases. DNA for the CDR3: TGTGCCAGCAGTTTATCCCTACTAGGTGGTGAGCAGTTCTTC. This codes for CASSLSLLGGEQFF.

The rearrangement joins TRBV27 to TRBJ2-7, with D maybe TRBD2 (5 bases). Trimming shortened V by 4 bases and J by 8 bases, and 15 bases separated the two germline ends. The germline gives CDR1 MNHEY, CDR2 SMNVEV (reference sequence). The length of the CDR3 is 13 residues. Written as DNA, the CDR3 is TGTGCCAGCAGTTCCGGGGATCGAGGCCAGCAGTACTTC. Translation: CASSSGDRGQQYF.

This clone showed up just once. The chain links TRBV6-5 to TRBJ1-1, with 9 bases lining up with TRBD1. The germline V gene encodes CDR1 MNHEY and CDR2 SVGAGI. With 4 bases clipped from V and 9 bases from J, the junction kept 3 bases outside the gene matches. The CDR3 consists of 12 residues. The CDR3 region is CASSLQGAQAFF. Here the CDR3 DNA reads TGTGCCAGCAGTTTACAGGGGGCACAAGCTTTCTTT.

This chain joins TRBV12-5 and TRBJ1-1, with 8 nucleotides matching TRBD1. V was pared by 5 bases and J by 5 bases, with 25 bases of the junction left unmatched. The V gene's germline CDR1 is LGHNT and CDR2 FRNRAP. The CDR3 consists of 20 residues. CDR3 loop: CASGQFDRGGVGTLGTEAFF. The DNA for the CDR3 is TGTGCTAGTGGTCAATTCGACAGGGGTGGCGTAGGAACACTTGGAACTGAAGCTTTCTTT. Full variable domain (rest looked up from reference TRBV12-5 and TRBJ1-1): DARVTQTPRHKVTEMGQEVTMRCQPILGHNTVFWYRQTMMQGLELLAYFRNRAPLDDSGMPKDRFSAEMPDATLATLKIQPSEPRDSAVYFCASGQFDRGGVGTLGTEAFFGQGTRLTVV.

The chain couples TRBV15 to TRBJ1-1; no clear D. The CDR3 runs 13 residues. V lost 0 bases to trimming and J lost 3 bases, with 5 bases between them. In germline, CDR1 is LNHNV, CDR2 YYDKDF (reference sequence). This chain's CDR3 is CATSRDLDTEAFF. In DNA form, the CDR3 reads TGTGCCACCAGCAGAGACCTCGACACTGAAGCTTTCTTT.

This rearrangement joins TRBV7-9 to TRBJ2-2, with 8 nucleotides matching TRBD2. Germline CDR1 is SEHNR and CDR2 is FQNEAQ (reference sequence). Losses at the gene ends were 5 bases for V and 2 bases for J; bases not matched to a gene: 7. CDR3 length: 16 residues. The CDR3 loop reads CASSPNSGTNTGELFF. CDR3 DNA: TGTGCCAGCAGCCCAAATAGCGGGACCAACACCGGGGAGCTGTTTTTT.

The chain employs TRBV7-2 and TRBJ2-7; perhaps TRBD2 as D (6 bases). V was pared by 1 base and J by 0 bases, with 13 bases between. CDR1 SGHTA and CDR2 FQGNSA come from the germline V gene. CDR3 length: 16 amino acids. CDR3 residues: CASSLVGAGSSYEQYF. The CDR3, as DNA: TGTGCCAGCAGCTTAGTCGGCGCGGGGAGCTCCTACGAGCAGTACTTC.

The rearrangement links TRBV27 to TRBJ2-5; TRBD1 matches at 9 bases. This CDR3 region has 16 residues. Trimming at V came to 5 bases and at J to 7 bases, leaving 14 bases not matched to a gene. Germline V lookup: CDR1 MNHEY, CDR2 SMNVEV (reference sequence). CDR3 in amino acids: CASSPDGTGLLVTQYF. The CDR3, as DNA: TGTGCCAGCAGTCCCGATGGGACAGGGTTATTAGTGACCCAGTACTTC.

This clone was seen only a few times. This chain links TRBV27 with TRBJ2-2; D may be TRBD1 (5 bases). From germline, CDR1 is MNHEY and CDR2 SMNVEV (reference sequence). This CDR3 spans 17 amino acids. V was clipped by 2 bases and J by 1 base, with 14 bases between them. The CDR3 DNA sequence: TGTGCCAGCAGTTTAGGACGACAGCTTCTGAACACCGGGGAGCTGTTTTTT. This translates into CASSLGRQLLNTGELFF.

This clone was seen just once. The sample carries other DNA sequences with the same CDR3. The rearrangement joins TRBV7-9 to TRBJ1-5; a possible D gene is TRBD1 (6 bases). Germline CDR1 reads SEHNR; CDR2 reads FQNEAQ (reference sequence). The ends were cut back, 1 base at V and 2 bases at J, with 6 bases in the middle. The CDR3 has 14 residues. Here the CDR3 DNA reads TGTGCCAGCAGCTTAGGACAGGGCAATCAGCCCCAGCATTTT. It is translated as CASSLGQGNQPQHF. Together with reference TRBV7-9 and TRBJ1-5, the CDR3 gives the full variable domain: DTGVSQNPRHKITKRGQNVTFRCDPISEHNRLYWYRQTLGQGPEFLTYFQNEAQLEKSRLLSDRFSAERPKGSFSTLEIQRTEQGDSAMYLCASSLGQGNQPQHFGDGTRLSIL.

V gene TRBV5-1 combines with J gene TRBJ2-2, with 7 bases that match TRBD1. In germline, CDR1 is SGHRS, CDR2 YFSETQ. This CDR3 contains 15 residues. J was trimmed by 3 bases and V by 4 bases; bases with no gene match: 6. For the CDR3, the DNA is TGCGCCAGCAGCCCGACAGGGATCCACACCGGGGAGCTGTTTTTT. Translating it yields CASSPTGIHTGELFF.